These T cell receptor beta chains were read from a single sample in a study of T-cell reconstitution after alpha-beta-depleted transplantation in children. A single record per CDR3 protein comes from TCRdb applying MiXCR to the PCR reads. The profile shows approximately 490,000 distinct CDR3 sequences, 10% to 13% of them singletons. Material: PBMCs, obtained before TCRalphabeta/CD19-depleted stem cell transplant. Receptors originate from a child aged 2 to 10 with inherited bone marrow failure, due to receive a stem cell transplant. CDR3s include the opening cysteine and the closing phenylalanine or tryptophan. The D gene is left open where the match is weak. Expanded clones are given a class, and other clones once, few, many or no size at all.

TRBV5-1	.	many	TRBJ1-1	TGCGCCAGCAGCTTGGGGGGGACGTCGGAAGCTTTCTTT	CASSLGGTSEAFF
TRBV6-5	.	many	TRBJ1-2	TGTGCCAGCAGTAGAGGACCGAGCCCCTATGGCTACACCTTC	CASSRGPSPYGYTF
TRBV20-1	.	many	TRBJ2-3	TGCAGTGCTAGTGCTCGTCACCTAGGAGATACGCAGTATTTT	CSASARHLGDTQYF
TRBV27	.	many	TRBJ2-2	TGTGCCAGCACGGACAGGAAGGGACTAGCGAACACCGGGGAGCTGTTTTTT	CASTDRKGLANTGELFF
TRBV10-3	.	many	TRBJ1-1	TGTGCCATCAGTGAGGGGGGTATTAACACTGAAGCTTTCTTT	CAISEGGINTEAFF
TRBV5-1	TRBD1	few	TRBJ2-1	TGCGCCAGCAAACTCGGGACAGGGACTTTCAATGAGCAGTTCTTC	CASKLGTGTFNEQFF
TRBV24-1	TRBD2	.	TRBJ2-1	TGTGCCACCAGTGGCGGCACCGGGACTAGCGGATACAATGAGCAGTTCTTC	CATSGGTGTSGYNEQFF
TRBV29-1	TRBD2	many	TRBJ2-1	TGCAGCGTTGACCTCGGTTTCGGGAGGTCCTACAATGAGCAGTTCTTC	CSVDLGFGRSYNEQFF
TRBV5-1	.	many	TRBJ1-5	TGCGCCAGCAGCCCCAGGCTATGGGGGTCTCCTGACAATCAGCCCCAGCATTTT	CASSPRLWGSPDNQPQHF
TRBV29-1	TRBD1	many	TRBJ2-3	TGCAGCGTTGAAGATACTAACTACAGGGGGGACAGCACAGATACGCAGTATTTT	CSVEDTNYRGDSTDTQYF
TRBV11-2	.	many	TRBJ2-4	TGTGCCAGCAGCCACGGTAGGCAGGGGAAAAACATTCAGTACTTC	CASSHGRQGKNIQYF
TRBV20-1	.	many	TRBJ2-3	TGCAGTGCTAGTTTGCCCGGGAGAGCAGATACGCAGTATTTT	CSASLPGRADTQYF
TRBV29-1	.	many	TRBJ2-6	TGCAGCGTTGCGAGGGGACCGCTCTCTGGGGCCAACGTCCTGACTTTC	CSVARGPLSGANVLTF
TRBV5-6	.	few	TRBJ1-2	TGTGCCAGCAGCTTGGCAGAGGACCTAAGCTATGGCTACACCTTC	CASSLAEDLSYGYTF
TRBV5-1	TRBD2	.	TRBJ2-5	TGCGCCAGCAGCTTGGCGGGACTAGCGGCCCAAGAGACCCAGTACTTC	CASSLAGLAAQETQYF
TRBV29-1	.	many	TRBJ1-2	TGCAGCGCAGGGCCGGGCGGCTACACCTTC	CSAGPGGYTF
TRBV4-1	TRBD2	many	TRBJ2-1	TGCGCCAGCAGCCAAGTTAGGGCTAGCGGGAACTACAATGAGCAGTTCTTC	CASSQVRASGNYNEQFF
TRBV7-6	.	.	TRBJ2-2	TGTGCCAGCAGCTTTCGTGCCAGGAACACCGGGGAGCTGTTTTTT	CASSFRARNTGELFF
TRBV19	TRBD2	many	TRBJ2-3	TGTGCCAGTACGCGCGGGAGGGCGGCAGATACGCAGTATTTT	CASTRGRAADTQYF
TRBV29-1	.	many	TRBJ2-5	TGCAGCGCCCCGTCGAGGGGCCTTCTGGAGACCCAGTACTTC	CSAPSRGLLETQYF
TRBV7-9	.	few	TRBJ2-7	TGTGCCAGCAGCCCCCGACCCGGAATCAGCTCCTACGAGCAGTACTTC	CASSPRPGISSYEQYF
TRBV12-3/TRBV12-4	TRBD2	.	TRBJ2-1	TGTGCCAGCACCCCCCCGCTAGCGGTCTACAATGAGCAGTTCTTC	CASTPPLAVYNEQFF
TRBV12-3/TRBV12-4	TRBD2	many	TRBJ2-1	TGTGCCAGCAGCCCGACTAGCGGGTTCTCCTACAATGAGCAGTTCTTC	CASSPTSGFSYNEQFF
TRBV20-1	.	many	TRBJ1-4	TGCAGTGCTAGAGACGGCGCCTGGATTGCAACTAATGAAAAACTGTTTTTT	CSARDGAWIATNEKLFF
TRBV28	.	few	TRBJ2-3	TGTGCCAGCAGTTTCGACCAAGACCTCATAGATACGCAGTATTTT	CASSFDQDLIDTQYF
TRBV14	TRBD1	many	TRBJ1-2	TGTGCCAGCAGCCAGGGACAGGGCTATGGCTACACCTTC	CASSQGQGYGYTF
TRBV11-1	.	many	TRBJ2-3	TGTGCCAGCAGCTCCTCGGGGAGACCCAGCGCGAGGGGATATACGCAGTATTTT	CASSSSGRPSARGYTQYF
TRBV5-1	TRBD1	many	TRBJ2-4	TGCGCCAGCAGCTTGGATGGGACAGGGGGGGCCAAAAACATTCAGTACTTC	CASSLDGTGGAKNIQYF
TRBV7-6	TRBD1	once	TRBJ2-7	TGTGCCAGCAGCTTAAGTCAGGGGGACTACGAGCAGTACTTC	CASSLSQGDYEQYF
TRBV12-3/TRBV12-4	.	many	TRBJ1-1	TGTGCCGATCGGCAGCCCTACCAAGTAGCTTTCTTT	CADRQPYQVAFF
TRBV4-3	TRBD1	few	TRBJ2-7	TGCGCCAGCAGCCAAGACTTCAGGGGGCAGGGCGAGCAGTACTTC	CASSQDFRGQGEQYF
TRBV4-2	TRBD2	many	TRBJ2-7	TGTGCCAGCAGCCAGTTGCGCGGGAGTGACGAGCAGTACTTC	CASSQLRGSDEQYF
TRBV7-2	.	many	TRBJ2-7	TGTGCCAGCAGCTTAACTACAGGGTCGTACGAGCAGTACTTC	CASSLTTGSYEQYF
TRBV11-2	.	.	TRBJ2-7	TGTGCCAGCAGCTTAGGGGACTTCTCCTACGAGCAGTACTTC	CASSLGDFSYEQYF
TRBV4-2	.	.	TRBJ2-3	TGTGCCAGCAGCCCCCGGGGCACCAGCGGAGGCACAGATACGCAGTATTTT	CASSPRGTSGGTDTQYF
TRBV18	.	many	TRBJ2-2	TGTGCCAGCTCACCAGTCCCCGGGGACACCGGGGAGCTGTTTTTT	CASSPVPGDTGELFF
TRBV3-1	.	many	TRBJ2-1	TGTGCCAGCAGCCAAGGGACAGACAATGAGCAGTTCTTC	CASSQGTDNEQFF
TRBV7-8	TRBD2	many	TRBJ2-1	TGTGCCAGCAGCTCACTAGCGGGGCCGCACAATGAGCAGTTCTTC	CASSSLAGPHNEQFF
TRBV6-2/TRBV6-3	TRBD2	.	TRBJ2-1	TGTGCCAGCAGTTACTCGAATCCAGCGGGAGATCATGAGCAGTTCTTC	CASSYSNPAGDHEQFF
TRBV15	.	many	TRBJ1-1	TGTGCCACCAGCTCAAAAAAACAGGGGAACACTGAAGCTTTCTTT	CATSSKKQGNTEAFF
TRBV3-1	.	.	TRBJ2-5	TGTGCCAGCAGCCTTGGGCTCCTCTGCCAAGAGACCCAGTACTTC	CASSLGLLCQETQYF
TRBV20-1	.	many	TRBJ1-1	TGCAGTGCTAGTTCGGAGACGGGACAAGCTTTCTTT	CSASSETGQAFF
TRBV4-3	.	many	TRBJ2-3	TGCGCCAGCAGCCAAGCCTCGTTGGATTATACGCAGTATTTT	CASSQASLDYTQYF
TRBV7-6	TRBD2	many	TRBJ2-1	TGTGCCAGCAGCTTACGGACTAGCGGGAGGATTGGTGAGCAGTTCTTC	CASSLRTSGRIGEQFF
TRBV3-1	.	few	TRBJ2-2	TGTGCCAGCAGCAGCATGAACGGGGAGCTGTTTTTT	CASSSMNGELFF